This T cell receptor (beta chain) originates from a study of vaccination effects on CD4 cells after COVID-19. Study summary: Two doses of BNT162b2 or mRNA-1273 vaccine were administered to participants.

Using immunoSEQ multiplex PCR, the repertoire was profiled, and TCRdb retains in-frame clones only, with some absent. Among about 40,000 clones listed, roughly 76% were seen once. This clone has just a few counts. Its specificity is not known. The study's findings and limits: Few convalescent patients were included, and no early post-infection timepoints were sampled.

Viral peptide pools were used in the ViraFEST assay to expand antigen-specific CD4+ T cells, and sequencing came afterward. Having been cultured for ten to eleven days, the cells underwent CD4+ T cell isolation. Nucleocapsid antibody tests were negative, and the vaccine recipients had no prior SARS-CoV-2 infection. Cultures used 2 million or so PBMC per well, approximately 10 IU/ml IL-2 and about 10 ug/ml peptides. The specimen comprised CD4+ T cells from PBMCs cultured with SARS-CoV-2 spike peptides, sampled before COVID-19 vaccination. This clonotype originated in a human donor who received a COVID-19 vaccine.

CDR3: CASSLGTARDQPQHF. Written as DNA, the CDR3 is TGTGCCAGCAGCTTGGGGACGGCGAGGGATCAGCCCCAGCATTTT. V usage is TRBV5-4 and J usage is TRBJ1-5; no clear D. The CDR3 has 15 amino acids. Trimming left V 0 bases short and J 5 bases short, with 12 bases between. CDR1 is SGHNT, CDR2 YYREEE, per germline (reference sequence). The whole variable domain, filled in from reference TRBV5-4 and TRBJ1-5, reads ETGVTQSPTHLIKTRGQQVTLRCSSQSGHNTVSWYQQALGQGPQFIFQYYREEENGRGNFPPRFSGLQFPNYSSELNVNALELDDSALYLCASSLGTARDQPQHFGDGTRLSIL.